The rows below give T cell receptor beta chains drawn from one sample of a study of Ad26.COV2.S vaccination and SARS-CoV-2 variants. Using immunoSEQ multiplex PCR, the repertoire was profiled, and TCRdb retains in-frame clones only, with some absent. This table holds roughly 500,000 clones, 87% found once. Sequences were derived from peripheral blood, sampled in a trial of Ad26.COV2.S vaccine versus placebo. The origin of the receptors is a person between 18 and 65 years old who received the Ad26.COV2.S COVID-19 vaccine or a placebo. Both conserved end residues are part of each CDR3. D genes are given only for firm matches. Clone size is not always given. Where it is, it says once, few, many or a class for expanded clones.

clone size: few
CDR3 length: 15
J gene: TRBJ2-3
V gene: TRBV10-1
D gene: TRBD1
CDR3 protein: CASSPQGASADTQYF
CDR3 DNA: TGCGCCAGCAGTCCCCAGGGGGCTAGTGCAGATACGCAGTATTTT

clone size: .
CDR3 length: 13
J gene: TRBJ1-5
V gene: TRBV29-1
D gene: TRBD1
CDR3 protein: CSVGGTGDQPQHF
CDR3 DNA: TGCAGCGTTGGAGGGACAGGGGATCAGCCCCAGCATTTT

clone size: .
CDR3 length: 17
J gene: TRBJ1-3
V gene: TRBV3-1/TRBV3-2
D gene: TRBD1
CDR3 protein: CASSQTGVQSSGNTIYF
CDR3 DNA: TGTGCCAGCAGCCAGACAGGGGTACAAAGCTCTGGAAACACCATATATTTT

clone size: .
CDR3 length: 12
J gene: TRBJ1-1
V gene: TRBV7-2
D gene: .
CDR3 protein: CASSPPGTEAFF
CDR3 DNA: TGTGCCAGCAGCCCCCCGGGCACTGAAGCTTTCTTT

clone size: .
CDR3 length: 15
J gene: TRBJ2-1
V gene: TRBV11-2
D gene: TRBD1
CDR3 protein: CASSLGQGSYNEQFF
CDR3 DNA: TGTGCCAGCAGCTTAGGACAGGGGTCTTACAATGAGCAGTTCTTC

clone size: .
CDR3 length: 14
J gene: TRBJ2-5
V gene: TRBV28
D gene: TRBD2
CDR3 protein: CASGLAGLGETQYF
CDR3 DNA: TGTGCCAGCGGGTTAGCGGGATTGGGAGAGACCCAGTACTTC

clone size: few
CDR3 length: 14
J gene: TRBJ2-3
V gene: TRBV19
D gene: .
CDR3 protein: CASTPSMRTDTQYF
CDR3 DNA: TGTGCCAGTACCCCCTCGATGAGAACAGATACGCAGTATTTT

clone size: .
CDR3 length: 16
J gene: TRBJ2-7
V gene: TRBV7-2
D gene: TRBD2
CDR3 protein: CASSLGAGGTTYEQYF
CDR3 DNA: TGTGCCAGCAGCTTAGGGGCGGGAGGAACTACCTACGAGCAGTACTTC

clone size: .
CDR3 length: 14
J gene: TRBJ2-4
V gene: TRBV19
D gene: .
CDR3 protein: CASSIPGTKNIQYF
CDR3 DNA: TGTGCCAGTAGTATTCCGGGGACCAAAAACATTCAGTACTTC

clone size: once
CDR3 length: 17
J gene: TRBJ1-4
V gene: TRBV2
D gene: TRBD1
CDR3 protein: CASRDRQGIATNEKLFF
CDR3 DNA: TGTGCCAGCAGGGACCGACAGGGGATCGCAACTAATGAAAAACTGTTTTTT

clone size: .
CDR3 length: 20
J gene: TRBJ2-5
V gene: TRBV7-7
D gene: TRBD2
CDR3 protein: CASSQRPGLAGGQQQETQYF
CDR3 DNA: TGTGCTAGCAGCCAGAGGCCGGGACTAGCGGGAGGGCAACAACAAGAGACCCAGTACTTC

clone size: .
CDR3 length: 13
J gene: TRBJ2-2
V gene: TRBV13
D gene: .
CDR3 protein: CASSLQARGELFF
CDR3 DNA: TGTGCCAGCAGCTTACAGGCCCGCGGGGAGCTGTTTTTT

clone size: .
CDR3 length: 13
J gene: TRBJ2-7
V gene: TRBV27
D gene: TRBD1
CDR3 protein: CASKGQVSYEQYF
CDR3 DNA: TGTGCCAGCAAGGGACAGGTTTCCTACGAGCAGTACTTC

clone size: .
CDR3 length: 13
J gene: TRBJ1-2
V gene: TRBV3-1/TRBV3-2
D gene: .
CDR3 protein: CASSQRLNYGYTF
CDR3 DNA: TGTGCCAGCAGCCAACGGCTGAACTATGGCTACACCTTC

clone size: .
CDR3 length: 11
J gene: TRBJ2-5
V gene: TRBV6-5
D gene: .
CDR3 protein: CASSRLETQYF
CDR3 DNA: TGTGCCAGCAGTCGGTTAGAGACCCAGTACTTC

clone size: few
CDR3 length: 17
J gene: TRBJ2-3
V gene: TRBV5-4
D gene: TRBD2
CDR3 protein: CAFTPSGGGALTDTQYF
CDR3 DNA: TGTGCCTTCACCCCTAGCGGGGGAGGGGCCCTCACAGATACGCAGTATTTT

clone size: .
CDR3 length: 14
J gene: TRBJ1-1
V gene: TRBV7-8
D gene: .
CDR3 protein: CASSQGRRATEAFF
CDR3 DNA: TGTGCCAGCAGCCAAGGGAGGAGGGCCACTGAAGCTTTCTTT

clone size: .
CDR3 length: 13
J gene: TRBJ2-1
V gene: TRBV5-6
D gene: TRBD1
CDR3 protein: CASSLQGAFEQFF
CDR3 DNA: TGTGCCAGCAGCTTGCAGGGGGCTTTTGAGCAGTTCTTC

clone size: .
CDR3 length: 13
J gene: TRBJ2-7
V gene: TRBV28
D gene: TRBD2
CDR3 protein: CASGGTGSREQYF
CDR3 DNA: TGTGCCTCCGGGGGGACGGGGAGTAGGGAGCAGTACTTC

clone size: .
CDR3 length: 12
J gene: TRBJ2-1
V gene: TRBV12-3/TRBV12-4
D gene: .
CDR3 protein: CASSLIYNEQFF
CDR3 DNA: TGTGCCAGCAGTTTAATATACAATGAGCAGTTCTTC

clone size: .
CDR3 length: 13
J gene: TRBJ1-1
V gene: TRBV27
D gene: .
CDR3 protein: CASSPRDLPEAFF
CDR3 DNA: TGTGCCAGCAGTCCCCGGGACTTACCTGAAGCTTTCTTT

clone size: .
CDR3 length: 13
J gene: TRBJ2-1
V gene: TRBV6-5
D gene: .
CDR3 protein: CASSEGSYNEQFF
CDR3 DNA: TGTGCCAGCAGCGAGGGTTCCTACAATGAGCAGTTCTTC

clone size: .
CDR3 length: 13
J gene: TRBJ2-7
V gene: TRBV5-6
D gene: .
CDR3 protein: CASRKPGAYEQYF
CDR3 DNA: TGTGCCAGCAGGAAACCAGGGGCGTACGAGCAGTACTTC

clone size: .
CDR3 length: 15
J gene: TRBJ1-2
V gene: TRBV2
D gene: .
CDR3 protein: CASLGGGLPTYGYTF
CDR3 DNA: TGTGCCAGCCTTGGGGGGGGGCTTCCGACCTATGGCTACACCTTC

clone size: .
CDR3 length: 16
J gene: TRBJ2-7
V gene: TRBV7-2
D gene: TRBD1
CDR3 protein: CASSLNGGTGGYEQYF
CDR3 DNA: TGTGCCAGCAGCTTAAACGGGGGGACAGGGGGCTACGAGCAGTACTTC

clone size: .
CDR3 length: 14
J gene: TRBJ2-2
V gene: TRBV9
D gene: TRBD1
CDR3 protein: CASSVGQGVGELFF
CDR3 DNA: TGTGCCAGCAGCGTTGGACAGGGTGTCGGGGAGCTGTTTTTT

clone size: .
CDR3 length: 17
J gene: TRBJ2-1
V gene: TRBV28
D gene: TRBD2
CDR3 protein: CASSLTPPGGPYNEQFF
CDR3 DNA: TGTGCCAGCAGTTTGACCCCCCCGGGAGGCCCCTACAATGAGCAGTTCTTC

clone size: .
CDR3 length: 12
J gene: TRBJ2-7
V gene: TRBV5-4
D gene: .
CDR3 protein: CASSRAGYEQYF
CDR3 DNA: TGTGCCAGCAGCCGTGCCGGCTACGAGCAGTACTTC

clone size: once
CDR3 length: 11
J gene: TRBJ2-1
V gene: TRBV6-5
D gene: .
CDR3 protein: CASSFANEQFF
CDR3 DNA: TGTGCCAGCAGTTTCGCCAATGAGCAGTTCTTC

clone size: .
CDR3 length: 13
J gene: TRBJ2-5
V gene: TRBV5-1
D gene: .
CDR3 protein: CASSWGPQETQYF
CDR3 DNA: TGCGCCAGCAGTTGGGGTCCCCAAGAGACCCAGTACTTC

clone size: .
CDR3 length: 13
J gene: TRBJ2-7
V gene: TRBV3-1/TRBV3-2
D gene: .
CDR3 protein: CAGGKRQPYEQYF
CDR3 DNA: TGTGCCGGAGGGAAAAGGCAGCCCTACGAGCAGTACTTC

clone size: few
CDR3 length: 14
J gene: TRBJ2-1
V gene: TRBV14
D gene: .
CDR3 protein: CASSPWTVYNEQFF
CDR3 DNA: TGTGCCAGCAGCCCGTGGACAGTCTACAATGAGCAGTTCTTC

clone size: .
CDR3 length: 15
J gene: TRBJ1-1
V gene: TRBV29-1
D gene: .
CDR3 protein: CSVGLQDRLNTEAFF
CDR3 DNA: TGCAGCGTTGGTCTGCAGGACCGTTTGAACACTGAAGCTTTCTTT

clone size: .
CDR3 length: 16
J gene: TRBJ1-3
V gene: TRBV5-1
D gene: .
CDR3 protein: CASSLGQVFSGNTIYF
CDR3 DNA: TGCGCCAGCAGCTTGGGACAGGTCTTCTCTGGAAACACCATATATTTT

clone size: once
CDR3 length: 15
J gene: TRBJ2-2
V gene: TRBV7-2
D gene: TRBD1
CDR3 protein: CASSPGQVHTGELFF
CDR3 DNA: TGTGCCAGCAGCCCAGGACAGGTGCACACCGGGGAGCTGTTTTTT

clone size: .
CDR3 length: 16
J gene: TRBJ2-2
V gene: TRBV24-1
D gene: TRBD2
CDR3 protein: CATSGTSGSYAGELFF
CDR3 DNA: TGTGCCACCAGTGGGACTAGCGGGAGTTATGCCGGGGAGCTGTTTTTT

clone size: .
CDR3 length: 16
J gene: TRBJ1-2
V gene: TRBV5-6
D gene: .
CDR3 protein: CASSSPPASGNYGYTF
CDR3 DNA: TGTGCCAGCAGCTCCCCCCCGGCTAGTGGGAACTATGGCTACACCTTC

clone size: .
CDR3 length: 14
J gene: TRBJ1-4
V gene: TRBV7-9
D gene: .
CDR3 protein: CASSLVGGGEKLFF
CDR3 DNA: TGTGCCAGCAGCTTGGTTGGGGGCGGTGAAAAACTGTTTTTT

clone size: once
CDR3 length: 17
J gene: TRBJ2-3
V gene: TRBV5-4
D gene: .
CDR3 protein: CATLTGNLAASTDTQYF
CDR3 DNA: TGTGCCACCCTCACCGGGAACTTAGCGGCTAGCACAGATACGCAGTATTTT

clone size: .
CDR3 length: 17
J gene: TRBJ2-7
V gene: TRBV7-9
D gene: .
CDR3 protein: CASSLRPLGSAPTEQYF
CDR3 DNA: TGTGCCAGCAGCTTACGCCCCCTGGGGAGCGCCCCTACCGAGCAGTACTTC

clone size: .
CDR3 length: 14
J gene: TRBJ2-1
V gene: TRBV30
D gene: TRBD1
CDR3 protein: CALTGGLRDNEQFF
CDR3 DNA: TGTGCCTTGACAGGGGGATTGAGGGACAATGAGCAGTTCTTC

clone size: .
CDR3 length: 14
J gene: TRBJ1-1
V gene: TRBV19
D gene: .
CDR3 protein: CASSRVGAYTEAFF
CDR3 DNA: TGTGCCAGTAGTAGGGTGGGGGCTTACACTGAAGCTTTCTTT

clone size: .
CDR3 length: 15
J gene: TRBJ2-2
V gene: TRBV5-8
D gene: .
CDR3 protein: CASSRNRGGTGELFF
CDR3 DNA: TGTGCCAGCAGCCGGAACAGGGGGGGGACCGGGGAGCTGTTTTTT

clone size: .
CDR3 length: 16
J gene: TRBJ2-1
V gene: TRBV19
D gene: TRBD1
CDR3 protein: CASSLGGTGARNEQFF
CDR3 DNA: TGTGCCAGTAGCTTGGGTGGGACAGGGGCTCGCAATGAGCAGTTCTTC

clone size: .
CDR3 length: 14
J gene: TRBJ1-1
V gene: TRBV27
D gene: TRBD1
CDR3 protein: CASSFKAQGAQAFF
CDR3 DNA: TGTGCCAGCAGTTTTAAAGCGCAGGGGGCGCAGGCTTTCTTT

clone size: few
CDR3 length: 15
J gene: TRBJ1-1
V gene: TRBV28
D gene: TRBD1
CDR3 protein: CASSRRQGPSTEAFF
CDR3 DNA: TGTGCCAGCAGCCGCCGACAGGGCCCGAGCACTGAAGCTTTCTTT

clone size: .
CDR3 length: 12
J gene: TRBJ1-2
V gene: TRBV30
D gene: .
CDR3 protein: CACLRGSYGYTF
CDR3 DNA: TGTGCCTGCCTCAGGGGCAGCTATGGCTACACCTTC

clone size: .
CDR3 length: 11
J gene: TRBJ2-1
V gene: TRBV15
D gene: .
CDR3 protein: CATSRTTEQFF
CDR3 DNA: TGTGCCACCAGCCGGACTACTGAGCAGTTCTTC

clone size: .
CDR3 length: 16
J gene: TRBJ1-2
V gene: TRBV30
D gene: .
CDR3 protein: CAWRGEGLGRNYGYTF
CDR3 DNA: TGTGCCTGGAGGGGGGAAGGTTTGGGACGTAACTATGGCTACACCTTC

clone size: .
CDR3 length: 16
J gene: TRBJ2-7
V gene: TRBV5-8
D gene: TRBD1
CDR3 protein: CASSLGPRDRGAQQYF
CDR3 DNA: TGTGCCAGCAGCTTAGGCCCGAGGGACAGGGGGGCCCAGCAGTACTTC

clone size: .
CDR3 length: 17
J gene: TRBJ2-3
V gene: TRBV11-2
D gene: TRBD2
CDR3 protein: CASSLDISGTSTDTQYF
CDR3 DNA: TGTGCCAGCAGCTTAGATATTAGCGGGACCAGCACAGATACGCAGTATTTT